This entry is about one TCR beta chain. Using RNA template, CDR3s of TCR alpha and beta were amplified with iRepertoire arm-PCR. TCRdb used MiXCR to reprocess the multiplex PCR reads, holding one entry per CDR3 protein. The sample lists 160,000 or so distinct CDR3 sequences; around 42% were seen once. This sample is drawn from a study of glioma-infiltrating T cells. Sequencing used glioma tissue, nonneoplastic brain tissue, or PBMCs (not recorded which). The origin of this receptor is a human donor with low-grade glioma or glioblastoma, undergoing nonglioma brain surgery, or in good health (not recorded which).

The CDR3, as DNA: TGTGCCAGCAGCTTGGAAAAAAGACTAGCGGGAAAAACAGATACGCAGTATTTT. Its translation is CASSLEKRLAGKTDTQYF. J is TRBJ2-3 and V is TRBV11-2, with TRBD2 identical over 11 bases. The trim removed 3 bases at V and 3 bases at J, leaving 11 bases unmatched. The CDR3 consists of 18 residues. Germline assignment: CDR1 SGHAT and CDR2 FQNNGV. The variable domain in full, with the rest retrieved from reference TRBV11-2 and TRBJ2-3, is EAGVAQSPRYKIIEKRQSVAFWCNPISGHATLYWYQQILGQGPKLLIQFQNNGVVDDSQLPKDRFSAERLKGVDSTLKIQPAKLEDSAVYLCASSLEKRLAGKTDTQYFGPGTRLTVL.